These 26 T cell receptor beta chains share one sample of origin, sequenced in a study of blood T cell repertoires in COVID-19. Method: immunoSEQ multiplex PCR; TCRdb's copy keeps in-frame clones and lacks some. The table has some 250,000 clones, roughly nine tenths seen once; the top ten hold around 6.5%. Sequencing was carried out using peripheral blood. The receptor set was obtained from a man between 60 and 75 years old with acute or convalescent COVID-19.

J is TRBJ2-2 and V is TRBV11-3; D might be TRBD1 (5 bases). CDR3 length equals 19 residues. The V end was cut by 0 bases, the J end by 1 base, with 18 bases between. The germline V gene has CDR1 SGHNT and CDR2 YENEEA. The CDR3 region has the DNA TGTGCCAGCAGCTTAGATGTAGTTGGCCAGGGCGAGAACACCGGGGAGCTGTTTTTT. Translated, it gives CASSLDVVGQGENTGELFF.

This rearrangement joins TRBV12-3 or TRBV12-4 to TRBJ2-7; no clear D gene. The V end was cut by 4 bases, the J end by 1 base, with 8 bases between. CDR3 size: 13 residues. The CDR3 coding sequence is TGTGCCAGCAGTTCGACTCAGTCCTACGAGCAGTACTTC. It encodes CASSSTQSYEQYF.

This sequence joins TRBV7-2 and TRBJ2-5; 8 bases are shared with TRBD1. Trimming cost V 5 bases and J 1 base; bases outside gene matches: 6. Germline lookup yields CDR1 SGHTA and CDR2 FQGNSA. The CDR3 is 15 residues long. The CDR3 DNA is TGTGCCAGCAGCCCCCGACAGGGGCGCCAAGAGACCCAGTACTTC. Translating it yields CASSPRQGRQETQYF.

This chain connects TRBV10-3 to TRBJ1-1; the match to TRBD1 covers 8 bases. The CDR3 consists of 14 residues. CDR1 and CDR2 from the germline V gene are ENHRY and SYGVKD. With V trimmed by 10 bases and J by 0 bases, 7 bases remained unmatched. This CDR3 reads CATSGQALNTEAFF. As DNA, the CDR3 is TGTGCCACTTCGGGACAGGCTCTGAACACTGAAGCTTTCTTT.

This clone was seen a single time. Other DNA sequences of this sample code for an identical CDR3. The chain has TRBV30 and TRBJ1-5; TRBD1 agrees at 8 bases. J gave up 5 bases and V 2 bases, and 2 bases lay outside the gene matches. This CDR3 region has 13 residues. The germline CDR1 and CDR2 sequences are GTSNPN and SVGIG (reference sequence). DNA for the CDR3: TGTGCCTGGAGTCCGGACAGGGATCAGCCCCAGCATTTT. This codes for CAWSPDRDQPQHF. Variable domain in full (rest from reference TRBV30 and TRBJ1-5): SQTIHQWPATLVQPVGSPLSLECTVEGTSNPNLYWYRQAAGRGLQLLFYSVGIGQISSEVPQNLSASRPQDRQFILSSKKLLLSDSGFYLCAWSPDRDQPQHFGDGTRLSIL.

This clone came up once. V gene TRBV4-1 combines with J gene TRBJ2-2; 8 nucleotides match TRBD2. Trimming cost V 0 bases and J 4 bases; bases outside gene matches: 7. The CDR3 is 17 residues long. Germline-derived CDR1 and CDR2 are MGHRA and YSYEKL. The CDR3 region is CASSQDTAGGLTGELFF. For the CDR3, the DNA is TGCGCCAGCAGCCAAGATACGGCGGGAGGACTCACCGGGGAGCTGTTTTTT.

This clone appeared once. The chain carries TRBV19 and TRBJ1-1; no reliable D call. This CDR3 region has 14 residues. Germline-derived CDR1 and CDR2 are LNHDA and SQIVND (reference sequence). V was pared by 6 bases and J by 3 bases, with 14 bases between. The CDR3 DNA sequence: TGTGCCAGTAGGGTCAGGAACAGCTACACTGAAGCTTTCTTT. As protein: CASRVRNSYTEAFF.

The chain links TRBV14 to TRBJ2-3; 7 positions match TRBD1. From germline, CDR1 is SGHDN and CDR2 FVKESK. The junction had 9 bases not matched to a gene; V was cut back by 1 base and J by 5 bases. The CDR3 is 16 residues long. The CDR3 sequence is CASSQVKGALLDTQYF. Written as DNA, the CDR3 is TGTGCCAGCAGCCAAGTGAAGGGGGCATTATTAGATACGCAGTATTTT.

The CDR3 region has the DNA TGTGCCAGCAGAGACCCGACAGCCTACGAGCAGTACTTC. Protein product: CASRDPTAYEQYF. J is TRBJ2-7 and V is TRBV6-5; D perhaps matches TRBD1 (5 bases). The germline gives CDR1 MNHEY, CDR2 SVGAGI. This CDR3 is 13 amino acids long. Trimming stripped 6 bases from V and 2 bases from J, with 11 bases between.

CDR3 nucleotide sequence: TGTGCCAGCAGCCACCGGGACAAGAGCTCCTACGAGCAGTACTTC. It is translated as CASSHRDKSSYEQYF. The chain employs TRBV7-9 and TRBJ2-7; maybe TRBD1 (6 bases). The CDR3 covers 15 residues. Trimming cost V 5 bases and J 0 bases, with 14 bases left between them. Germline V gene data show CDR1 as SEHNR and CDR2 as FQNEAQ (reference sequence).

The chain is built from TRBV7-9 and TRBJ1-2; D not resolved. There are 14 residues in the CDR3. The V and J ends lost 1 base and 4 bases respectively, with 10 bases between them. Germline CDR1 is SEHNR and CDR2 is FQNEAQ (reference sequence). In DNA, the CDR3 is TGTGCCAGCAGCTTAGACAGACCCATCTATGGCTACACCTTC. Protein product: CASSLDRPIYGYTF.

The chain uses TRBV19 and TRBJ2-7; D is perhaps TRBD1 (7 bases). Germline values: CDR1 LNHDA, CDR2 SQIVND (reference sequence). V was pared by 4 bases and J by 3 bases, with 16 bases between. The CDR3 contains 15 residues. CDR3: CASSTPQGGLYEQYF. The CDR3 region has the DNA TGTGCCAGTAGTACCCCCCAGGGGGGTCTCTACGAGCAGTACTTC. Variable domain in full (rest from reference TRBV19 and TRBJ2-7): DGGITQSPKYLFRKEGQNVTLSCEQNLNHDAMYWYRQDPGQGLRLIYYSQIVNDFQKGDIAEGYSVSREKKESFPLTVTSAQKNPTAFYLCASSTPQGGLYEQYFGPGTRLTVT.

The chain is built from TRBV28 and TRBJ2-1; TRBD2 aligns across 13 bases. V trimming: 6 bases; J trimming: 6 bases; junction bases outside the gene matches: 8. This CDR3 is built from 16 residues. Germline CDR1 reads MDHEN; CDR2 reads SYDVKM. In nucleotides, the CDR3 is TGTGCCAGCAGACCCGGACTAGCGGGAGTCCGCAATGAGCAGTTCTTC. Its translation: CASRPGLAGVRNEQFF.

This sequence joins TRBV7-8 and TRBJ2-1, with D possibly matching TRBD2 (6 bases). This CDR3 contains 17 residues. The V and J ends lost 5 bases and 5 bases respectively, with 22 bases between them. CDR1 is SGHVS and CDR2 is FQNEAQ in the germline V gene. The CDR3 spells CASSPPVRRESHNEQFF. In nucleotides, the CDR3 is TGTGCCAGCAGCCCCCCGGTTCGTCGGGAGAGCCACAATGAGCAGTTCTTC. Supplemented by reference TRBV7-8 and TRBJ2-1, the full variable domain reads GAGVSQSPRYKVAKRGQDVALRCDPISGHVSLFWYQQALGQGPEFLTYFQNEAQLDKSGLPSDRFFAERPEGSVSTLKIQRTQQEDSAVYLCASSPPVRRESHNEQFFGPGTRLTVL.

V is TRBV7-6 and J is TRBJ1-1; the match to TRBD1 covers 9 bases. V shed 2 bases and J 5 bases; nucleotides not matched to a gene: 15. The CDR3 is made up of 18 amino acids. Germline loops: CDR1 SGHVS, CDR2 FNYEAQ. The CDR3 DNA is TGTGCCAGCAGCTTATTTACAGGGGGCGCAGGGGAAGGGACTGAAGCTTTCTTT. This encodes CASSLFTGGAGEGTEAFF. Full variable domain (rest looked up from reference TRBV7-6 and TRBJ1-1): GAGVSQSPRYKVTKRGQDVALRCDPISGHVSLYWYRQALGQGPEFLTYFNYEAQQDKSGLPNDRFSAERPEGSISTLTIQRTEQRDSAMYRCASSLFTGGAGEGTEAFFGQGTRLTVV.

The chain couples TRBV30 to TRBJ2-5, with 9 bases that match TRBD1. Germline V CDR1 and CDR2: GTSNPN, SVGIG (reference sequence). The CDR3 length is 15 residues. V lost 0 bases, J lost 1 base, and 3 bases stayed unmatched. CDR3 coding DNA: TGTGCCTGGAGTGTAGGGACAGGGCTCCAAGAGACCCAGTACTTC. Protein: CAWSVGTGLQETQYF.

J is TRBJ1-2 and V is TRBV28, with TRBD1 matching 7 bases. The trim removed 2 bases at V and 2 bases at J, leaving 11 bases unmatched. The CDR3 is 17 residues long. From germline, CDR1 is MDHEN and CDR2 SYDVKM. In DNA, the CDR3 is TGTGCCAGCAGTTTAGAGTTAGGGACAGCGAGGAACTATGGCTACACCTTC. Its translation is CASSLELGTARNYGYTF.

The V and J genes are TRBV9 and TRBJ1-5; D is uncertain. The CDR3 totals 15 residues. V was trimmed by 3 bases and J by 0 bases, leaving 10 bases between them. Germline CDR1 and CDR2: SGDLS and YYNGEE. The CDR3 spells CASSGVGDSNQPQHF. The CDR3 DNA is TGTGCCAGCAGCGGAGTCGGGGATAGCAATCAGCCCCAGCATTTT.

This chain joins TRBV10-2 and TRBJ1-4; tentatively, D is TRBD1 (5 bases). Germline V gene lookup returns CDR1 WSHSY and CDR2 SAAADI. The V and J ends lost 7 bases and 5 bases respectively, with 14 bases between them. This CDR3 has 14 amino acids. In DNA form, the CDR3 reads TGCGCCAGCACCCCGGGGGGGTGGAATGAAAAACTGTTTTTT. Residues: CASTPGGWNEKLFF.

V and J are TRBV11-1 and TRBJ1-1; D not certain. The CDR3 spans 14 residues. The germline V gene encodes CDR1 SGHAT and CDR2 FQDESV (reference sequence). Deletions cut 3 bases from V and 0 bases from J, with 8 bases between. The CDR3 sequence is CASSFDNLNTEAFF. CDR3 nucleotide sequence: TGTGCCAGCAGCTTCGACAATCTGAACACTGAAGCTTTCTTT.

In its sample, this clone was seen once. This chain joins TRBV19 and TRBJ2-7; 8 bases fit TRBD1. After removal of 6 bases from V and 0 bases from J, the junction contained 10 bases not matched to a gene. The V gene's germline CDR1 is LNHDA and CDR2 SQIVND (reference sequence). The CDR3 sequence is 16 residues long. The CDR3 region is CASSYNQGASSYEQYF. The CDR3 nucleotides read TGTGCCAGTAGCTACAACCAGGGGGCTAGCTCCTACGAGCAGTACTTC.

The CDR3: CSVRPASGGGNTIYF. The CDR3 nucleotides are TGCAGCGTCCGGCCGGCAAGTGGGGGGGGAAACACCATATATTTT. This rearrangement joins TRBV29-1 to TRBJ1-3, with D possibly TRBD1 on 5 matching bases. Between the trimmed V and J ends, which lost 6 bases and 4 bases, there was a span of 19 bases. CDR3 length: 15 amino acids. The V gene's germline CDR1 is SQVTM and CDR2 ANQGSEA.

The V call is TRBV19, the J call TRBJ1-5; D gene ambiguous. The germline V gene has CDR1 LNHDA and CDR2 SQIVND (reference sequence). This CDR3 is 13 amino acids long. The V gene lost 0 bases and the J gene lost 4 bases, with 4 bases spanning the gap. The CDR3 region is CASSIEQNQPQHF. CDR3 nucleotide sequence: TGTGCCAGTAGTATAGAACAGAATCAGCCCCAGCATTTT.

The chain is built from TRBV19 and TRBJ2-5; D is possibly TRBD2 (6 bases). V dropped 8 bases and J dropped 7 bases, with 20 bases sitting between them. CDR1 and CDR2 from the germline V gene are LNHDA and SQIVND (reference sequence). The CDR3 consists of 14 residues. As DNA, the CDR3 is TGTGCCAGTGGCGGTGTGGAGGGCCGTGGGACCCAGTACTTC. As protein: CASGGVEGRGTQYF. The full variable domain, completed using reference TRBV19 and TRBJ2-5, is DGGITQSPKYLFRKEGQNVTLSCEQNLNHDAMYWYRQDPGQGLRLIYYSQIVNDFQKGDIAEGYSVSREKKESFPLTVTSAQKNPTAFYLCASGGVEGRGTQYFGPGTRLLVL.

The rearrangement links TRBV11-2 to TRBJ2-7; 9 bases are a match to TRBD1. CDR3 size: 15 residues. CDR1 is SGHAT and CDR2 is FQNNGV in the germline V gene. V trimming: 1 base; J trimming: 5 bases; junction bases outside the gene matches: 6. The DNA for the CDR3 is TGTGCCAGCAGCTTAGGCCGGACAGGGGTGAACGAGCAGTACTTC. Protein product: CASSLGRTGVNEQYF.

DNA for the CDR3: TGCGCCAGCAGCCAAGCCCTAGCGAGGATCCGCAATGAAAAACTGTTTTTT. It translates to CASSQALARIRNEKLFF. V is TRBV4-3 and J is TRBJ1-4; no firm D call. This CDR3 has 17 amino acids. CDR1 and CDR2 (germline): LGHNA, YSLEER. Trimming left V 1 base short and J 5 bases short, with 17 bases between.